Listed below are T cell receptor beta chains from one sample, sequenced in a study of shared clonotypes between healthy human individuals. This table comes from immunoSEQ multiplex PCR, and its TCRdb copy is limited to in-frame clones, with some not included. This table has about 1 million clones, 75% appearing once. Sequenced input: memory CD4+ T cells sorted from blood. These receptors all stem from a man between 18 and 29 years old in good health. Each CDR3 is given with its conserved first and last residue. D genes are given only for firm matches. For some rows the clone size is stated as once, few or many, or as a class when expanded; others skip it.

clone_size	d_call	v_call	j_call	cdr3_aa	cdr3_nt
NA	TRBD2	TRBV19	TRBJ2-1	CASSIQRGVNEQFF	TGTGCCAGTAGTATTCAGCGGGGGGTTAATGAGCAGTTCTTC
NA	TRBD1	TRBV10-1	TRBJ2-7	CASSDPDRGRREQYF	TGCGCCAGCAGTGACCCGGACAGGGGGCGTCGGGAGCAGTACTTC
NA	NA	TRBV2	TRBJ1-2	CASRADGKSRYSYTF	TGTGCCAGCAGGGCGGACGGGAAGAGCCGGTATAGCTACACCTTC
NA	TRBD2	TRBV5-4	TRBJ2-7	CASSRELAGRGYEQYF	TGTGCCAGCAGCCGTGAACTAGCGGGAAGGGGTTACGAGCAGTACTTC
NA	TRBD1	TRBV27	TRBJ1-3	CASRRTGTGGSYSGNTIYF	TGTGCCAGCAGGCGTACCGGGACAGGGGGGTCCTACTCTGGAAACACCATATATTTT
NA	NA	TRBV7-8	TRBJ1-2	CASSFFGGVPYRGYTF	TGTGCCAGCAGCTTCTTCGGCGGGGTCCCCTACCGTGGCTACACCTTC
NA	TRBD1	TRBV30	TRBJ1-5	CAWSAARDRRSNQPQHF	TGTGCCTGGAGTGCCGCTAGGGACAGACGGAGCAATCAGCCCCAGCATTTT
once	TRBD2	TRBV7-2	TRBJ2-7	CASSLRVGLAGSYEQYF	TGTGCCAGCAGCCTTAGGGTCGGGCTAGCGGGTTCCTACGAGCAGTACTTC
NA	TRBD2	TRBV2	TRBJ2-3	CASSVASGSGDTQYF	TGTGCCAGCAGTGTAGCCAGCGGGAGTGGAGATACGCAGTATTTT
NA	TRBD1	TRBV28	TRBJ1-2	CASSLPGTGGSNYGYTF	TGTGCCAGCAGTTTACCCGGGACAGGGGGCTCCAACTATGGCTACACCTTC
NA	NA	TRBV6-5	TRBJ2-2	CASSSGQTKNTGELFF	TGTGCCAGCAGTTCAGGACAGACTAAGAACACCGGGGAGCTGTTTTTT
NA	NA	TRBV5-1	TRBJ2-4	CASSLGGGGSNIQYF	TGCGCCAGCAGCTTGGGTGGAGGGGGAAGTAACATTCAGTACTTC
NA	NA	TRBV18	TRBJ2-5	CASSPPGLQETQYF	TGTGCCAGCTCACCACCGGGACTTCAAGAGACCCAGTACTTC
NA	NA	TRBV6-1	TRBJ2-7	CASSDLRQGLEQYF	TGTGCCAGCAGTGACCTAAGACAGGGACTCGAGCAGTACTTC
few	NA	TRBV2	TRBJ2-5	CASRGSPGVTQYF	TGTGCCAGCAGAGGGTCACCCGGGGTGACCCAGTACTTC
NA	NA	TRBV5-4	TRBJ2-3	CAGSYASYDTQYF	TGTGCCGGCAGCTACGCCTCCTACGATACGCAGTATTTT
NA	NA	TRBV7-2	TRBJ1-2	CASSTGRDGYTF	TGTGCCAGCAGCACCGGCAGGGATGGCTACACCTTC
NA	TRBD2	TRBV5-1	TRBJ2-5	CASSSLAGAQETQYF	TGCGCCAGCAGCTCTCTAGCGGGGGCACAAGAGACCCAGTACTTC
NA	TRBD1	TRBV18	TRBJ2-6	CASSPPGQGAPGANVLTF	TGTGCCAGCTCACCACCGGGACAGGGGGCGCCCGGGGCCAACGTCCTGACTTTC
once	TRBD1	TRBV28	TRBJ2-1	CASSSDRGSSYNEQFF	TGTGCCAGCAGTTCAGACAGGGGGAGCTCCTACAATGAGCAGTTCTTC
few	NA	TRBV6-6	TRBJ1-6	CASSYSKAPLILHF	TGTGCCAGCAGTTACTCGAAAGCCCCCCTGATTTTGCACTTT
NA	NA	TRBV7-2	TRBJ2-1	CASSYIPSSYNEQFF	TGTGCCAGCAGCTATATACCGAGCTCCTACAATGAGCAGTTCTTC
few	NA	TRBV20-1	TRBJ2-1	CSASRNNEQFF	TGCAGTGCTAGCCGGAACAATGAGCAGTTCTTC
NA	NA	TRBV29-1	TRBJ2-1	CSVAQGKNEQFF	TGCAGCGTTGCACAGGGTAAGAATGAGCAGTTCTTC
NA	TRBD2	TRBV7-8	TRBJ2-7	CASSPRWEREGPDEQYF	TGTGCCAGCAGCCCCCGATGGGAGCGGGAGGGCCCGGACGAGCAGTACTTC
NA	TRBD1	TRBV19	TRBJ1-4	CASSIGSGQGEEKLFF	TGTGCCAGTAGTATTGGTTCGGGACAGGGAGAAGAAAAACTGTTTTTT